A selection of T cell receptor beta chains follows, all from one sample in a study of glioma-infiltrating T cells after dendritic cell vaccination. Assay used: immunoSEQ multiplex PCR; TCRdb lists only in-frame clones, some missing. The sample holds roughly 87,000 clones, roughly 87% seen once. This sample comprised blood, obtained after dendritic cell vaccination. Source of these receptors: a human donor with glioblastoma. Both conserved end residues are part of each CDR3. The D gene is left open where the match is weak. Clone size is given for some rows only: seen once, a few or many times, or a class if the clone is expanded.

j_gene,abundance,v_gene,d_gene,CDR3nt,CDR3aa
TRBJ1-2,.,TRBV6-1,TRBD1,TGTGCCAGCAGTGCTTTTAACCAGGGGGCGGTCGGCTACACCTTC,CASSAFNQGAVGYTF
TRBJ1-1,.,TRBV19,.,TGTGCCAGTAGTGCGACAGTAGCTAACACTGAAGCTTTCTTT,CASSATVANTEAFF
TRBJ2-3,.,TRBV5-1,TRBD2,TGCGCCAGCAGCGCGGGGGGGGCCGGCACAGATACGCAGTATTTT,CASSAGGAGTDTQYF
TRBJ2-2,few,TRBV5-1,TRBD1,TGCGCCAGCAGCACTGGAGCGGGACAGGGGACCGGGGAGCTGTTTTTT,CASSTGAGQGTGELFF
TRBJ2-3,.,TRBV9,.,TGTGCCAGCAGCTTTAGGGGGAGACGGGATACGCAGTATTTT,CASSFRGRRDTQYF
TRBJ2-2,.,TRBV14,TRBD1,TGTGCCAGCAGCCGCCCCCTGGGACAGTCCACCGGGGAGCTGTTTTTT,CASSRPLGQSTGELFF
TRBJ2-4,.,TRBV5-6,.,TGTGCCAGCAGCTTCCGGGATGCTAGAGCCAAAAACATTCAGTACTTC,CASSFRDARAKNIQYF
TRBJ2-7,once,TRBV10-3,.,TGTGCCATCAGGGCTGGAAGGACTAACTACGAGCAGTACTTC,CAIRAGRTNYEQYF
TRBJ1-1,.,TRBV6-5,TRBD1,TGTGCCAGCAGCAGACAGGGGAACACTGAAGCTTTCTTT,CASSRQGNTEAFF
TRBJ2-5,once,TRBV25-1,TRBD1,TGTGCCAGCAGTTTTAGACAGGCAGGGGGAGAGACCCAGTACTTC,CASSFRQAGGETQYF
TRBJ1-1,.,TRBV5-1,TRBD1,TGCGCCAGCAGCGTAGGAAGACAGGGGGCGCGGACTGAAGCTTTCTTT,CASSVGRQGARTEAFF
TRBJ1-2,.,TRBV25-1,.,TGTGCCAGCAGTGCTTCGGACAGCTATGGCTACACCTTC,CASSASDSYGYTF
TRBJ2-5,.,TRBV10-1,TRBD2,TGCGCCAGCAGTGGTAACGGGGGAGGGGAGGGAGAGACCCAGTACTTC,CASSGNGGGEGETQYF
TRBJ2-7,.,TRBV7-2,.,TGTGCCAGCAGCTTAGTGACACTTACCTACGAGCAGTACTTC,CASSLVTLTYEQYF
TRBJ2-3,.,TRBV13,TRBD1,TGTGCCAGCAGCTTACTCAGGGGGCAAGATACGCAGTATTTT,CASSLLRGQDTQYF
TRBJ2-7,.,TRBV29-1,TRBD1,TGCAGCGTGAGGGACAGGGTGATTCCCTACGAGCAGTACTTC,CSVRDRVIPYEQYF
TRBJ1-2,.,TRBV13,TRBD1,TGTGCCAGCAGCTCAAGATCAAATAGACAGGGCGGGAACTATGGCTACACCTTC,CASSSRSNRQGGNYGYTF
TRBJ1-2,.,TRBV19,.,TGTGCCACCAGACTCGGACAAGCCTTCTATGGCTACACCTTC,CATRLGQAFYGYTF
TRBJ2-1,.,TRBV7-6,TRBD2,TGTGCCAGCAGCTTAGCTGTAGCGGGGGGGCGTCAGTACAATGAGCAGTTCTTC,CASSLAVAGGRQYNEQFF
TRBJ2-1,.,TRBV5-1,TRBD1,TGCGCCAGCAGCTTAACCGGGACAGGTTCCTACAATGAGCAGTTCTTC,CASSLTGTGSYNEQFF
TRBJ1-1,.,TRBV30,TRBD1,TGTGCCTGGACCTCCCGACAGGGGAGCACTGAAGCTTTCTTT,CAWTSRQGSTEAFF
TRBJ2-1,few,TRBV11-3,.,TGTGCCAGCGGCAGGGGTAGTGATAATGAGCAGTTCTTC,CASGRGSDNEQFF
TRBJ2-7,few,TRBV2,.,TGTGCCAGCAGCTTTGGGGGCGCCCGCTACGAGCAGTACTTC,CASSFGGARYEQYF
TRBJ1-2,.,TRBV5-1,.,TGCGCCAGCAGCCCCAGAACCAACAACTATGGCTACACCTTC,CASSPRTNNYGYTF
TRBJ2-1,once,TRBV7-2,TRBD2,TGTGCCAGCAGCTTATTAGCGGGGGGGCTCGATGAGCAGTTCTTC,CASSLLAGGLDEQFF
TRBJ1-2,.,TRBV4-2,TRBD1,TGTGCCAGCGAAGGGGGGACAGAGGGGGAGAATGGCTACACCTTC,CASEGGTEGENGYTF
TRBJ1-5,.,TRBV5-1,TRBD1,TGCGCCAGCAGCCAAAAAGGACAGGAAGGTCAGCCCCAGCATTTT,CASSQKGQEGQPQHF
TRBJ2-7,few,TRBV11-2,TRBD1,TGTGCCAGCAGCTTATACTGGGGCCTGGACAGGGGGCAACTCGCCGAGCAGTACTTC,CASSLYWGLDRGQLAEQYF
TRBJ2-2,once,TRBV5-4,.,TGTGCCAGCAGCTTGGGGGGGCCGTACACCGGGGAGCTGTTTTTT,CASSLGGPYTGELFF
TRBJ2-3,.,TRBV7-2,.,TGTGCCAGCAGCTTAGGAGGGATGGGGACAGATACGCAGTATTTT,CASSLGGMGTDTQYF
TRBJ1-4,.,TRBV27,.,TGTGCCAGCAGCCAAGGAGGGACGAGGTATGAAAAACTGTTTTTT,CASSQGGTRYEKLFF
TRBJ2-5,.,TRBV6-1,TRBD1,TGTGCCAGCAGTGCGAACAGGGGTAGGGAGACCCAGTACTTC,CASSANRGRETQYF
TRBJ1-1,.,TRBV5-1,.,TGCGCCAGCAGCGACTCGACAGGGAACACTGAAGCTTTCTTT,CASSDSTGNTEAFF